This T cell receptor (beta chain) was sequenced for a study of tumor-infiltrating lymphocytes in glioblastoma multiforme. TCR beta libraries were built from RNA through three nested multiplex PCR rounds using modified ARM-PCR. TCRB cDNA was made from approximately 0.5 ug total RNA. TCRdb re-called the multiplex PCR reads with MiXCR, one entry per CDR3 protein. Among approximately 16,000 distinct CDR3 sequences listed, roughly 71% were seen once. As to this clonotype: No antigen is known for it.

Findings of the study overall: Functional subtype sorting of these T cells was not performed. The TCR and somatic mutation analysis included just one glioblastoma patient.

V was shortened by 5 bases and J by 0 bases, with 8 bases between the two germline ends. CDR1 is SGHAT and CDR2 is FQNNGV in the germline V gene. This CDR3 spans 13 amino acids. The J gene is TRBJ2-7, the V gene TRBV11-2; no firm D call. Specimen: brain tumor tissue. The clonotype originates from a male donor with glioblastoma. The CDR3 DNA follows: TGTGCCAGCAGCCGTACTAACTCCTACGAGCAGTACTTC. This codes for CASSRTNSYEQYF.